The clone carrying this T cell receptor (beta chain) was seen only once. Its antigen is currently unknown. This entry is derived from a study of cytomegalovirus exposure and HLA in healthy donors. About the research overall: The approximately 130 validation repertoires matched the 666 first-cohort repertoires in platform, a later analysis reported. Overall study findings and caveats: In vitro assays verified that a few CMV-associated chains recognized CMV antigens specifically. Cytomegalovirus-associated status was assigned to approximately 160 TCR beta chains.

Method: immunoSEQ multiplex PCR; TCRdb's copy keeps in-frame clones and lacks some. In the table there are some 49,000 clones, about 91% of which are singletons. The specimen sequenced was PBMCs. The sequence derives from a man aged 18 to 29 in good health and CMV-seronegative.

The CDR3 sequence: CASSQDRGSGQETQYF. The CDR3 nucleotides are TGCGCCAGCAGCCAAGATCGCGGGAGCGGGCAAGAGACCCAGTACTTC. The chain recombines TRBV4-1 with TRBJ2-5; 7 nucleotides match TRBD2. The ends lost 0 bases at V and 2 bases at J; junction bases unmatched: 6. CDR1 and CDR2 (germline): MGHRA, YSYEKL. This CDR3 has 16 residues.